These T cell receptor beta chains were read from a single sample in a study of long-term antiretroviral therapy in people with HIV. The table came from immunoSEQ multiplex PCR; TCRdb's copy has only in-frame clones and leaves some out. This table has approximately 17,000 clones, 78% appearing once. This specimen was unsorted PBMCs, taken approximately 3.2 years after starting antiretroviral therapy. The receptors originated from a woman aged 40-49 years with HIV. The CDR3 runs from the conserved cysteine through the conserved F or W. The order of the fields is V gene, D gene, J gene, clone size, CDR3 DNA, CDR3 protein. D genes are given only for firm matches. Not every row has a clone size; where given, it reads once, few, many or a size class.

V: TRBV5-1; D: TRBD1; J: TRBJ1-2; size: NA; DNA: TGCGCCAGCAGCTTAACGGAGGGACAGGGCTCTGGCTACACCTTC; CDR3: CASSLTEGQGSGYTF
V: TRBV19; D: NA; J: TRBJ1-3; size: NA; DNA: TGTGCCAGTAGTGACCCCGGGGGCTCTGGAAACACCATATATTTT; CDR3: CASSDPGGSGNTIYF
V: TRBV7-8; D: NA; J: TRBJ1-1; size: NA; DNA: TGTGCCAGCAGCTTAGCCGGGGTGAGGAACACTGAAGCTTTCTTT; CDR3: CASSLAGVRNTEAFF
V: TRBV5-4; D: NA; J: TRBJ1-1; size: NA; DNA: TGTGCCAGCAGCTTGGCGCAGGGTGAAGCTTTCTTT; CDR3: CASSLAQGEAFF
V: TRBV6-1; D: NA; J: TRBJ1-4; size: once; DNA: TGTGCCAGCAAGATAAATGAAAAACTGTTTTTT; CDR3: CASKINEKLFF
V: TRBV5-4; D: TRBD2; J: TRBJ2-3; size: NA; DNA: TGTGCCAGCAGCGAGGGACTAGCGGGGGGGCTGGCCACAGATACGCAGTATTTT; CDR3: CASSEGLAGGLATDTQYF
V: TRBV19; D: NA; J: TRBJ1-1; size: NA; DNA: TGTGCCAGTACCCGTCGGGAGGCAACGATCACTGAAGCTTTCTTT; CDR3: CASTRREATITEAFF
V: TRBV5-5; D: TRBD2; J: TRBJ2-1; size: once; DNA: TGTGCCAGCAGCTGGGGGGGAGAGCAGTTCTTC; CDR3: CASSWGGEQFF
V: TRBV7-9; D: NA; J: TRBJ2-1; size: NA; DNA: TGTGCCAGCAGCTTAGATGGCAGGTCGGGGGAGCAGTTCTTC; CDR3: CASSLDGRSGEQFF
V: TRBV19; D: NA; J: TRBJ1-5; size: NA; DNA: TGTGCCAGTAGTCCCCTAGACAGGCTGGGGAATCAGCCCCAGCATTTT; CDR3: CASSPLDRLGNQPQHF
V: TRBV7-8; D: NA; J: TRBJ2-2; size: once; DNA: TGTGCCAGCAGCTCCCTAAGGGGGAGGGCCGACACCGGGGAGCTGTTTTTT; CDR3: CASSSLRGRADTGELFF
V: TRBV7-7; D: TRBD2; J: TRBJ2-3; size: NA; DNA: TGTGCCAGCAGCCCCTCTAGCGGGGGGGAGAAGCAGTATTTT; CDR3: CASSPSSGGEKQYF
V: TRBV25-1; D: TRBD1; J: TRBJ2-2; size: NA; DNA: TGTGCCAGCAGTGACTTTCGGACAGGAAACACCGGGGAGCTGTTTTTT; CDR3: CASSDFRTGNTGELFF
V: TRBV5-1; D: NA; J: TRBJ1-4; size: NA; DNA: TGCGCCAGCAGCTTGACAGGTGCAACTAATGAAAAACTGTTTTTT; CDR3: CASSLTGATNEKLFF
V: TRBV2; D: TRBD1; J: TRBJ1-2; size: NA; DNA: TGTGCCAGCAGTGAAGCAGACAGGGGTTATGGCTACACCTTC; CDR3: CASSEADRGYGYTF
V: TRBV4-3; D: NA; J: TRBJ2-1; size: NA; DNA: TGCGCCAGCAGCCCACTATGGGGGGCAACCAATGAGCAGTTCTTC; CDR3: CASSPLWGATNEQFF
V: TRBV5-5; D: TRBD2; J: TRBJ2-1; size: once; DNA: TGTGCCAGCAGCTTGGATCTGACTAGCGCCTACAATGAGCAGTTCTTC; CDR3: CASSLDLTSAYNEQFF
V: TRBV5-6; D: NA; J: TRBJ2-4; size: few; DNA: TGTGCCAGCAGCTCACAGGGGAGGAAAAACATTCAGTACTTC; CDR3: CASSSQGRKNIQYF
V: TRBV7-9; D: TRBD1; J: TRBJ1-2; size: NA; DNA: TGTGCCAGCAGCCTCGGGACAGGGGGCGCCTACTATGGCTACACCTTC; CDR3: CASSLGTGGAYYGYTF
V: TRBV30; D: NA; J: TRBJ2-7; size: once; DNA: TGTGCCTGGAGTGTAGGGGGCGGGACGCGCTCCTACGAGCAGTACTTC; CDR3: CAWSVGGGTRSYEQYF
V: TRBV5-1; D: NA; J: TRBJ1-4; size: NA; DNA: TGCGCCAGCAGCTTGGGCGGTCCAACTAATGAAAAACTGTTTTTT; CDR3: CASSLGGPTNEKLFF
V: TRBV7-8; D: TRBD1; J: TRBJ1-2; size: NA; DNA: TGTGCCAGCAGCTCCAGGCCGACAGGGGAATTTCGTTATGGCTACACCTTC; CDR3: CASSSRPTGEFRYGYTF
V: TRBV10-3; D: NA; J: TRBJ2-7; size: NA; DNA: TGTGCCATCAGTGACCCCTCCTACGAGCAGTACTTC; CDR3: CAISDPSYEQYF
V: TRBV7-7; D: TRBD1; J: TRBJ2-5; size: NA; DNA: TGTGCCAGCAGCCCCGGACAGGGCGGCCAAGAGACCCAGTACTTC; CDR3: CASSPGQGGQETQYF
V: TRBV5-1; D: NA; J: TRBJ1-2; size: NA; DNA: TGCGCCAGCAGCTTGGACGGACATAACTATGGCTACACCTTC; CDR3: CASSLDGHNYGYTF
V: TRBV5-4; D: NA; J: TRBJ1-3; size: NA; DNA: TGTGCCAGCAGCCTGGGAGGGTTTTCCGGAAACACCATATATTTT; CDR3: CASSLGGFSGNTIYF
V: TRBV27; D: NA; J: TRBJ1-5; size: once; DNA: TGTGCCAGCAGTTTAGGTAGTAAAGCCCATCAGCCCCAGCATTTT; CDR3: CASSLGSKAHQPQHF